The entry below describes one T cell receptor (beta chain). Genomic DNA was the PCR template. Multiplex PCR with 30 forward and 13 reverse primers amplified the TCR beta CDR3. One entry per CDR3 protein results from TCRdb running MiXCR on the multiplex PCR reads. This sample has 250,000 or so distinct CDR3 sequences, with roughly 48% found just once. Deletions cut 7 bases from V and 5 bases from J, with 14 bases between. Germline V gene lookup returns CDR1 MNHEY and CDR2 SVGEGT. This CDR3 is 13 amino acids long. The data are from a study of type 1 and type 2 diabetes patients. The clonotype originates from a man aged 18 to 29 with type 2 diabetes. Sequenced input: peripheral blood mononuclear cells (PBMCs). This chain links TRBV6-2 or TRBV6-3 with TRBJ1-1; D is ambiguous. CDR3 sequence: CASNFGVITEAFF. CDR3 DNA: TGTGCCAGCAATTTCGGGGTGATAACTGAAGCTTTCTTT.